Each of the 3 T cell receptor beta chains below was sequenced from the same sample in a study of cytomegalovirus exposure and HLA in healthy donors. Amplification used 60 Vbeta primers and 13 Jbeta primers. TCRdb keeps only in-frame clones here, not all; method: immunoSEQ multiplex PCR. The sample lists fewer than 200,000 clones, approximately 78% occurring once. The specimen sequenced was PBMCs. The receptors shown here come from a woman aged 25 to 45 in good health and CMV-seropositive.

The chain has TRBV10-3 and TRBJ1-4; TRBD1 might be the D (6 bases). V was shortened by 0 bases and J by 8 bases, with 16 bases between the two germline ends. The CDR3 runs 16 residues. Germline V lookup: CDR1 ENHRY, CDR2 SYGVKD. The CDR3 protein is CAISESNGDKGEKLFF. The CDR3 coding sequence is TGTGCCATCAGTGAGTCGAACGGGGACAAGGGGGAAAAACTGTTTTTT.

The rearrangement uses TRBV28 and TRBJ2-7, with D maybe TRBD1 (6 bases). Germline V lookup: CDR1 MDHEN, CDR2 SYDVKM. The V end was cut by 6 bases, the J end by 4 bases, with 16 bases between. This CDR3 comprises 14 residues. CDR3 sequence reads: CASRGAGSNYEQYF. The CDR3 nucleotides read TGTGCCAGCAGGGGGGCAGGGTCTAATTACGAGCAGTACTTC.

This clone showed up just a few times. The chain has TRBV5-6 and TRBJ2-2; the match to TRBD1 covers 7 bases. Germline V gives CDR1 SGHDT, CDR2 YYEEEE. CDR3 size: 15 residues. Unmatched junction bases numbered 0, after V lost 0 bases and J lost 1 base. The CDR3 region has the DNA TGTGCCAGCAGCTTGGGGGACAGGAACACCGGGGAGCTGTTTTTT. Protein sequence: CASSLGDRNTGELFF.